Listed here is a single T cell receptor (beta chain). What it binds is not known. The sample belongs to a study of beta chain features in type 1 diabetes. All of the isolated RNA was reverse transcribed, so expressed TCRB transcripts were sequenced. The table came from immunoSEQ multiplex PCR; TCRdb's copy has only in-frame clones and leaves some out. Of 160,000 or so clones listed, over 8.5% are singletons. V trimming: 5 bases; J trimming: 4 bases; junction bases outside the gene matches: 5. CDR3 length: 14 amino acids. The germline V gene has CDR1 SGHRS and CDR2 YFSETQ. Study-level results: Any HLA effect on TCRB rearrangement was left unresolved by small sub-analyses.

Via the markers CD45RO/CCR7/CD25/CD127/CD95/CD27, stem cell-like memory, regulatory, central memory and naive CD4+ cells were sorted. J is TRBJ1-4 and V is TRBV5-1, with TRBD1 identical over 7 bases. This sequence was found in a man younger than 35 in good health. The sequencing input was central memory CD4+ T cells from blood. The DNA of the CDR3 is TGCGCCAGCAGGGGGGACAGAAGTAATGAAAAACTGTTTTTT. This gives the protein CASRGDRSNEKLFF.